The T cell receptor (beta chain) described here comes from a study of Ad26.COV2.S vaccination and SARS-CoV-2 variants. The treatment denotes: roughly 18 received Ad26.COV2.S at low or high dose, single or two shots; roughly five received placebo; per-sample allocation not given. Sampling was done on day 63 after the first vaccine or placebo injection. This CDR3 spans 18 amino acids. The germline V and J ends were trimmed by 2 bases and 8 bases, with 26 bases remaining between them. CDR1 is SGHKS, CDR2 YYEKEE, per germline (reference sequence). Produced via immunoSEQ multiplex PCR; TCRdb's table is partial and in-frame only. Among 350,000 to 550,000 clones listed, roughly 89% were seen once. Comment on this clone: Its cognate antigen is unknown.

Study observations and caveats: After vaccination, reports described spike-specific CD8+ and CD4+ T cell responses as showing substantial breadth. Possibly, TCR breadth and depth analyses underestimated total T cell responses. It was vaccine recipients, not placebo recipients, who had the higher spike-specific TCR breadth.

The chain employs TRBV5-5 and TRBJ2-1, with TRBD2 as a possible D gene (5 bases). The sample consisted of peripheral blood, taken in a trial of Ad26.COV2.S vaccine versus placebo. The sequence derives from a person between 18 and 65 years old who received the Ad26.COV2.S COVID-19 vaccine or a placebo. The CDR3 reads CASSFMSRSAGWNDEQFF. In DNA, the CDR3 is TGTGCCAGCAGCTTTATGTCGAGGTCGGCGGGCTGGAATGATGAGCAGTTCTTC.